The clone carrying this T cell receptor (beta chain) was observed a handful of times. Its target is not known. Sequenced by immunoSEQ multiplex PCR; TCRdb stores in-frame clones only, minus some. The top ten hold around 12% of the sample, which has 200,000 to 300,000 clones, roughly nine tenths seen once. This record comes from a study of cytomegalovirus exposure and HLA in healthy donors. Points from the study as a whole: Most TCR sequences proved rare, with some public TCRs found in many donors.

With V trimmed by 3 bases and J by 3 bases, 12 bases remained unmatched. Germline values: CDR1 ENHRY, CDR2 SYGVKD. This CDR3 has 18 amino acids. The sample comprised PBMCs. The sequence was obtained from a man younger than 35 in good health and CMV-seropositive. This chain connects TRBV10-3 to TRBJ1-1, with 11 bases fitting TRBD1. CDR3 region: CAISEWFRGTGGDTEAFF. In nucleotides, the CDR3 is TGTGCCATCAGTGAATGGTTCCGTGGGACAGGGGGGGACACTGAAGCTTTCTTT.